This is a list of T cell receptor beta chains from one sample in a study of T cell changes during pregnancy in multiple sclerosis. Method: immunoSEQ multiplex PCR; TCRdb's copy keeps in-frame clones and lacks some. Of tens of thousands of clones detected, around 94% appear once; the ten largest clones hold just over 2%. Sequences were derived from peripheral blood, sampled after pregnancy. Receptors originate from a female donor with multiple sclerosis, enrolled in a pregnancy study. The CDR3 runs from the conserved cysteine through the conserved F or W. A D gene is named only where the DNA matches it firmly. The size entry is marked missing in some rows and otherwise reads once, few, many or a size class.

CDR3 DNA,CDR3 protein,J gene,D gene,clone size,V gene
TGTGCCAGCGGCTTGGTAGGAGACAATCAGCCCCAGCATTTT,CASGLVGDNQPQHF,TRBJ1-5,.,.,TRBV27
TGTGCCAGCAGCGAACTACGGGCAAGGACAGGGGTATGCTACACCTTC,CASSELRARTGVCYTF,TRBJ1-2,TRBD1,.,TRBV6-1
TGTGCCAGCAGTTACGCGGGCAGCTATGGCTACACCTTC,CASSYAGSYGYTF,TRBJ1-2,.,.,TRBV6-5
TGTGCCAGCAGCGGGCGTGGACAGGGGAAAGAGTCTCCTGAAGCTTTCTTT,CASSGRGQGKESPEAFF,TRBJ1-1,TRBD1,.,TRBV11-3
TGTGCCAGTAGTATAGTCGGCGGGCAGAACTACGAGCAGTACTTC,CASSIVGGQNYEQYF,TRBJ2-7,.,.,TRBV19
TGTGCCAGCACCCTACAGGGTTCCACTGAAGCTTTCTTT,CASTLQGSTEAFF,TRBJ1-1,.,.,TRBV27
TGTGCCAGCAGCCAAGACTTCGGACTAGCCTACACGTGGTACAATGAGCAGTTCTTC,CASSQDFGLAYTWYNEQFF,TRBJ2-1,TRBD2,once,TRBV14
TGTGCCAGCAGCTTAGTAGGGACAACCCTCGAAAAACTGTTTTTT,CASSLVGTTLEKLFF,TRBJ1-4,.,.,TRBV7-9
TGTGCCAGCAGACCGACAGGATCCTACGAGCAGTACTTC,CASRPTGSYEQYF,TRBJ2-7,.,.,TRBV25-1
TGTGCCAGCAGCTTCTGGGCAGGGCAGCCTAATGAAAAACTGTTTTTT,CASSFWAGQPNEKLFF,TRBJ1-4,.,.,TRBV7-8
TGTGCCAGCAGTCCTCAAATAGCGGGGGACACCGGGGAGCTGTTTTTT,CASSPQIAGDTGELFF,TRBJ2-2,TRBD2,.,TRBV9
TGTGCCAGCAGCTACCACAGGGGCACGGGGGAGCTGTTTTTT,CASSYHRGTGELFF,TRBJ2-2,TRBD1,.,TRBV7-8
TGTGCCAGTAGTATAGTGACTAGCGGGAGCTATGAGCAGTTCTTC,CASSIVTSGSYEQFF,TRBJ2-1,TRBD2,few,TRBV19
TGCGCCAGCAGCTTGGGGGCAGTTACCTACGAGCAGTACTTC,CASSLGAVTYEQYF,TRBJ2-7,.,.,TRBV5-1
TGTGCCAGCAGTCCAGGACAGGGGTCTGCTGGCTACACCTTC,CASSPGQGSAGYTF,TRBJ1-2,TRBD1,.,TRBV27
TGTGCCAGCAGCTATACACAGGAAATGAACACTGAAGCTTTCTTT,CASSYTQEMNTEAFF,TRBJ1-1,.,many,TRBV7-2
TGTGCCAGCAGCTTATCCGACAGGGATCAGCCCCAGCATTTT,CASSLSDRDQPQHF,TRBJ1-5,TRBD1,.,TRBV7-8
TGTGCCAGCAGCCAGGTAGCCTATACCTACTACGAGCAGTACTTC,CASSQVAYTYYEQYF,TRBJ2-7,.,.,TRBV14
TGTGCTAGTGGTTTAGGTAGCGGGAGGGAGACCCAGTACTTC,CASGLGSGRETQYF,TRBJ2-5,TRBD2,.,TRBV12-5
TGTGCCACTACTATCGGGGGGACAAATCAGCCCCAGCATTTT,CATTIGGTNQPQHF,TRBJ1-5,.,.,TRBV19
TGCGCCAGCAGTGGAGGGGGCGCCTACAATGAGCAGTTCTTC,CASSGGGAYNEQFF,TRBJ2-1,TRBD1,.,TRBV10-1
TGTGCCAGCAGTAAGACAGATAACTATGGCTACACCTTC,CASSKTDNYGYTF,TRBJ1-2,.,.,TRBV6-5
TGTGCCAGCACCTTCAACAGAGACCAAGAGACCCAGTACTTC,CASTFNRDQETQYF,TRBJ2-5,.,.,TRBV6-1